These 26 T cell receptor beta chains came from one sample sequenced in a study of a mutant IDH1 vaccine in newly diagnosed glioma. This table comes from immunoSEQ multiplex PCR, and its TCRdb copy is limited to in-frame clones, with some not included. The sample lists 26,000 or so clones, over 65% occurring once. Time point of the sample: week 35, safety follow-up. The investigators gave 300 ug of mutant IDH1 20-mer peptide in each vaccine dose, together with topical imiquimod. Their target antigens are unknown. This specimen was PBMCs, taken from a glioma patient whose treatment included an IDH1 peptide vaccine. These receptors were obtained from a man in his thirties or forties with glioma.

The chain is built from TRBV18 and TRBJ2-5; maybe TRBD1 (5 bases). V was pared by 5 bases and J by 2 bases, with 9 bases between. Germline CDR1 is KGHSH and CDR2 is LQKENI. This CDR3 contains 13 residues. CDR3 sequence: CASSRAGQETQYF. The CDR3, as DNA: TGTGCCAGCTCAAGGGCAGGGCAAGAGACCCAGTACTTC.

This clone has just a few counts. This chain uses TRBV6-1 with TRBJ1-2; TRBD1 is a possible D gene (5 bases). CDR1 and CDR2 from the germline V gene are MNHNS and SASEGT. This CDR3 comprises 11 residues. V was pared by 2 bases and J by 10 bases, with 8 bases between. The CDR3 here is CASSEFRVYTF. The CDR3 nucleotides read TGTGCCAGCAGTGAATTCAGGGTCTACACCTTC.

The rearrangement links TRBV19 to TRBJ2-3; D might be TRBD2 (7 bases). CDR1 is LNHDA, CDR2 SQIVND, per germline (reference sequence). The CDR3 consists of 15 residues. With 1 base removed from V and 10 bases from J, the gap between germline ends came to 18 bases. The CDR3 reads CASSIGGGRMAAQYF. The CDR3 DNA is TGTGCCAGTAGTATAGGGGGGGGCCGGATGGCAGCGCAGTATTTT.

V is TRBV4-3 and J is TRBJ1-1, with a tentative D call TRBD1 (5 bases). The CDR3 loop spans 13 amino acids. Germline CDR1 is LGHNA and CDR2 is YSLEER. Trimming took 4 bases from V and 5 from J, leaving 11 bases between them. The CDR3 region is CASSRDRGTEAFF. The CDR3 nucleotides read TGCGCCAGCAGCCGTGACAGAGGAACTGAAGCTTTCTTT.

The V call is TRBV7-2, the J call TRBJ2-3; D is unresolved. The germline V gene encodes CDR1 SGHTA and CDR2 FQGNSA. The CDR3 sequence is 14 residues long. The V end lost 2 bases, the J end lost 5 bases, and 11 bases lay between the germline ends. The CDR3 here is CASSLIETGDTQYF. CDR3 DNA sequence: TGTGCCAGCAGCTTAATAGAGACCGGAGATACGCAGTATTTT.

The genes are TRBV5-4 and TRBJ2-1, with D possibly matching TRBD2 (6 bases). The germline CDR1 and CDR2 sequences are SGHNT and YYREEE (reference sequence). V was shortened by 4 bases and J by 3 bases, with 11 bases between the two germline ends. The CDR3 contains 14 residues. The CDR3 sequence is CASSLGGDYNEQFF. CDR3 bases: TGTGCCAGCAGCCTTGGCGGGGACTACAATGAGCAGTTCTTC. Full variable domain (remainder filled in from reference TRBV5-4 and TRBJ2-1): ETGVTQSPTHLIKTRGQQVTLRCSSQSGHNTVSWYQQALGQGPQFIFQYYREEENGRGNFPPRFSGLQFPNYSSELNVNALELDDSALYLCASSLGGDYNEQFFGPGTRLTVL.

This rearrangement joins TRBV5-3 to TRBJ2-2; maybe TRBD1 (5 bases). TRBV5-3 is assigned to the ORF class and has an uncertain function. V lost 1 base and J 3 bases, leaving 16 bases between the germline ends. The CDR3 sequence is 17 residues long. The CDR3 spells CARSLPSPLGDTGELFF. CDR3 bases: TGTGCCAGAAGCTTGCCTTCCCCCCTAGGGGACACCGGGGAGCTGTTTTTT.

This CDR3 reads CASSLWGADYQETQYF. The CDR3 DNA follows: TGTGCCAGCAGCTTATGGGGGGCGGACTACCAAGAGACCCAGTACTTC. The chain links TRBV7-2 to TRBJ2-5; either TRBD1 or TRBD2 may fit D (6 bases each). Trimming shortened V by 2 bases and J by 0 bases, and 13 bases separated the two germline ends. The CDR3 has 16 amino acids. CDR1 and CDR2 from the germline V gene are SGHTA and FQGNSA.

The chain recombines TRBV5-5 with TRBJ1-3; no clear D gene. The CDR3 covers 15 residues. The ends were cut back, 0 bases at V and 0 bases at J, with 7 bases in the middle. Germline CDR1 SGHKS, CDR2 YYEKEE (reference sequence). The CDR3 here is CASSLAASSGNTIYF. CDR3 nucleotides: TGTGCCAGCAGCTTGGCCGCGAGCTCTGGAAACACCATATATTTT.

This clone was observed a handful of times. The chain employs TRBV29-1 and TRBJ2-2; D gene unclear. Trimming removed 5 bases at V and 4 bases at J, with 11 bases between. Germline V CDR1 and CDR2: SQVTM, ANQGSEA. The CDR3 length is 13 residues. Here the CDR3 DNA reads TGCAGCGTTCCCCACACGCGCACCGGGGAGCTGTTTTTT. Translating it yields CSVPHTRTGELFF.

The chain links TRBV27 to TRBJ1-2; D gene unclear. The V and J ends lost 8 bases and 6 bases respectively, with 19 bases between them. The CDR3 runs to 14 residues. Germline values: CDR1 MNHEY, CDR2 SMNVEV (reference sequence). CDR3 nucleotides: TGTGCCAGCGGCACTATCGGGGAGAGGGATGGCTACACCTTC. Translated, it gives CASGTIGERDGYTF.

The J gene is TRBJ1-1, the V gene TRBV27; D is perhaps TRBD1 (6 bases). From germline, CDR1 is MNHEY and CDR2 SMNVEV (reference sequence). V was shortened by 0 bases and J by 5 bases, with 10 bases between the two germline ends. The CDR3 totals 14 residues. The CDR3 DNA follows: TGTGCCAGCAGTTTATCACCGAGGGGGACTGAAGCTTTCTTT. Residues: CASSLSPRGTEAFF.

The chain has TRBV4-2 and TRBJ2-3; 9 positions match TRBD2. The CDR3 extends over 16 amino acids. V gave up 3 bases and J gave up 0 bases; unmatched junction bases: 4. Germline-derived CDR1 and CDR2 are LGHNA and YNFKEQ. The CDR3 loop reads CASSQDLAGSTDTQYF. The CDR3 DNA reads TGTGCCAGCAGCCAGGACCTAGCGGGGAGCACAGATACGCAGTATTTT.

In its sample, this clone was seen a few times. CDR3 sequence: CASSRLGFEAFF. The DNA for the CDR3 is TGCGCCAGCAGCAGACTTGGGTTTGAAGCTTTCTTT. This chain uses TRBV5-1 with TRBJ1-1; D remains ambiguous. The CDR3 has 12 residues. Germline CDR1 SGHRS, CDR2 YFSETQ. The V end was cut by 4 bases, the J end by 7 bases, with 11 bases between.

The chain is built from TRBV7-2 and TRBJ1-1; D is ambiguous. V was trimmed by 1 base and J by 7 bases, leaving 10 bases between them. CDR3 size: 13 residues. Germline values: CDR1 SGHTA, CDR2 FQGNSA. CDR3 amino acids: CASSLELRSEAFF. CDR3 nucleotides: TGTGCCAGCAGCTTAGAATTGCGGAGTGAAGCTTTCTTT.

Worth noting for this clone: At one end the junction does not follow the germline gene, possibly because of a read error. The chain has TRBV9 and TRBJ2-7; 10 nucleotides line up with TRBD2. This CDR3 contains 16 residues. The V gene's germline CDR1 is SGDLS and CDR2 YYNGEE. CDR3 protein: CASSGPTGLASSEQYF. CDR3 DNA sequence: TGTGCCAGCAGCGGGCCGACGGGACTAGCGTCCTCCGAGCAGTACTTC.

The genes are TRBV5-1 and TRBJ2-5, with D unresolved. This CDR3 has 12 residues. Germline V CDR1 and CDR2: SGHRS, YFSETQ. Deletions cut 0 bases from V and 0 bases from J, with 0 bases between. This CDR3 is CASSLDQETQYF. CDR3 in DNA: TGCGCCAGCAGCTTGGACCAAGAGACCCAGTACTTC.

The V and J genes are TRBV19 and TRBJ1-5, with D possibly matching TRBD1 (5 bases). V was clipped by 2 bases and J by 2 bases, with 13 bases between them. The CDR3 covers 16 residues. CDR1 and CDR2 from the germline V gene are LNHDA and SQIVND (reference sequence). This chain's CDR3 is CASSISGRAGNQPQHF. In nucleotides, the CDR3 is TGTGCCAGTAGTATATCAGGCAGGGCGGGCAATCAGCCCCAGCATTTT.

CDR3 protein: CASSDGGGNMYEQYF. The CDR3 nucleotides are TGTGCCAGCAGTGACGGAGGGGGGAACATGTACGAGCAGTACTTC. The chain couples TRBV2 to TRBJ2-7, with D possibly called TRBD1 or TRBD2 (6 bases each). This CDR3 region has 15 residues. The germline V gene has CDR1 SNHLY and CDR2 FYNNEI. V dropped 3 bases and J dropped 4 bases, with 16 bases sitting between them.

The chain carries TRBV5-4 and TRBJ2-5; weak D call: TRBD2 (7 bases). Germline V CDR1 and CDR2: SGHNT, YYREEE (reference sequence). Trimming shortened V by 2 bases and J by 5 bases, and 13 bases separated the two germline ends. The CDR3 sequence is 14 residues long. The CDR3 spells CASSLVGRGETQYF. CDR3 DNA: TGTGCCAGCAGCTTAGTGGGGAGGGGGGAGACCCAGTACTTC.

By sample fraction, this clone is hyperexpanded. V usage is TRBV6-1 and J usage is TRBJ1-2; 7 bases map to TRBD1. The CDR3 totals 15 residues. CDR1 is MNHNS, CDR2 SASEGT, per germline. The trim removed 3 bases at V and 6 bases at J, leaving 10 bases unmatched. The CDR3 region is CASSDGPRGRDGYTF. CDR3 nucleotides: TGTGCCAGCAGTGATGGCCCTAGGGGGCGCGATGGCTACACCTTC.

V is TRBV4-1 and J is TRBJ1-1; D is possibly TRBD1 (6 bases). The germline V and J ends were trimmed by 2 bases and 5 bases, with 9 bases remaining between them. The CDR3 is 13 amino acids. The germline CDR1 and CDR2 sequences are MGHRA and YSYEKL. The CDR3 loop is CASSQTDRTEAFF. CDR3 nucleotide sequence: TGCGCCAGCAGCCAAACGGACAGAACTGAAGCTTTCTTT.

V is TRBV19 and J is TRBJ2-1; D is undetermined. The CDR3 runs 14 residues. Trimming left V 3 bases short and J 5 bases short, with 11 bases between. The germline CDR1 and CDR2 sequences are LNHDA and SQIVND (reference sequence). The CDR3 sequence is CASSIGKDHNEQFF. The CDR3 coding sequence is TGTGCCAGTAGTATCGGCAAGGACCACAATGAGCAGTTCTTC.

The chain carries TRBV5-4 and TRBJ2-1; D remains ambiguous. The CDR3 has 11 amino acids. The ends were cut back, 0 bases at V and 9 bases at J, with 4 bases in the middle. Per germline, CDR1 SGHNT and CDR2 YYREEE (reference sequence). This chain's CDR3 is CASSLVSEQFF. The CDR3 DNA follows: TGTGCCAGCAGCTTGGTCAGTGAGCAGTTCTTC.

The genes are TRBV4-1 and TRBJ2-1; TRBD2 aligns across 11 bases. CDR3 size: 15 residues. The ends lost 0 bases at V and 9 bases at J; junction bases unmatched: 4. CDR1 MGHRA and CDR2 YSYEKL come from the germline V gene. DNA of the CDR3: TGCGCCAGCAGCCAAGATAGCGGGGGGGTTAGTGAGCAGTTCTTC. Its translation is CASSQDSGGVSEQFF.

V usage is TRBV6-6 and J usage is TRBJ2-3; D unclear. The CDR3 contains 13 residues. CDR1 is MNHNY and CDR2 is SVGAGI in the germline V gene (reference sequence). V lost 7 bases to trimming and J lost 0 bases, with 8 bases between them. As DNA, the CDR3 is TGTGCCAGCACCCTGATGAGCACAGATACGCAGTATTTT. Protein: CASTLMSTDTQYF.